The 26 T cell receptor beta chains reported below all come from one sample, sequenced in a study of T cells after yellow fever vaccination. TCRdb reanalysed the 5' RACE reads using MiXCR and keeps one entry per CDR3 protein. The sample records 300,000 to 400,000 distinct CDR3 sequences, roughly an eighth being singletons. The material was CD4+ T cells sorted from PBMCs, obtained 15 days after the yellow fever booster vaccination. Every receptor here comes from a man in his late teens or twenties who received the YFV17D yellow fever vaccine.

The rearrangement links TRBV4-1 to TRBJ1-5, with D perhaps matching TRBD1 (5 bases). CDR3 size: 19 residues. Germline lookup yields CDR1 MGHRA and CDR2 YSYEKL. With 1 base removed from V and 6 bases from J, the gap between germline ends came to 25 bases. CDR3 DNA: TGCGCCAGCAGCCAAGTAACTCAGGGTCGGGGCTTGAAACGTCAGCCCCAGCATTTT. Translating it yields CASSQVTQGRGLKRQPQHF.

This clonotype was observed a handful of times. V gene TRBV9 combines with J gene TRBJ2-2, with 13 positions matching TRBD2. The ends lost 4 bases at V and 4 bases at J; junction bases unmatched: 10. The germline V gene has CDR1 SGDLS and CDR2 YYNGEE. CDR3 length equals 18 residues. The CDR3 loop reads CASSPGLAGAVGTGELFF. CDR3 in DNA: TGTGCCAGCAGCCCCGGACTAGCGGGGGCCGTGGGCACCGGGGAGCTGTTTTTT.

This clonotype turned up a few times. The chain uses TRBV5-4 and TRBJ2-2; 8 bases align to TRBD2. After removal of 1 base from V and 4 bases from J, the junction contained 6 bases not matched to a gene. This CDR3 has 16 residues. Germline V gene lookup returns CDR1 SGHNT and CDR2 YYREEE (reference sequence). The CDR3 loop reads CASSLPGLGSTGELFF. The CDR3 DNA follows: TGTGCCAGCAGCTTGCCGGGACTAGGTTCCACCGGGGAGCTGTTTTTT.

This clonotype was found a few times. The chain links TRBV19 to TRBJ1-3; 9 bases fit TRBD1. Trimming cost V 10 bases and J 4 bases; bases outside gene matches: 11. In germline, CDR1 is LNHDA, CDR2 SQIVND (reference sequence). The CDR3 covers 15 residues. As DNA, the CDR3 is TGTGCCACCAACCTTGACAGGGGGGACGGAAACACCATATATTTT. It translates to CATNLDRGDGNTIYF.

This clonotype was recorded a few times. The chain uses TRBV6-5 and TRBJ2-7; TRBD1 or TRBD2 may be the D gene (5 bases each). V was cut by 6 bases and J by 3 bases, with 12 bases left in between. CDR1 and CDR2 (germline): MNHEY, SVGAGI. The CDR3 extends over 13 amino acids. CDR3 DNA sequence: TGTGCCAGCAGCAGAGGGGACCGCTACGAGCAGTACGTC. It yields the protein CASSRGDRYEQYV.

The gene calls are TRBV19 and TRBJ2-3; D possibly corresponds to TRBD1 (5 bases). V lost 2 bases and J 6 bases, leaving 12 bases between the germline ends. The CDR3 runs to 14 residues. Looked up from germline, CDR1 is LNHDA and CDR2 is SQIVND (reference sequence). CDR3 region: CASSINPRVDTQYF. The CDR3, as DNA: TGTGCCAGTAGTATAAACCCCAGGGTCGATACGCAGTATTTT.

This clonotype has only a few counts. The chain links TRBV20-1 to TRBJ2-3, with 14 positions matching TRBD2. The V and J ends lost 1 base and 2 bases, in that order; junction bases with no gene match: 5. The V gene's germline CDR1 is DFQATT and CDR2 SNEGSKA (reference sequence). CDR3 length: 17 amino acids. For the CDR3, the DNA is TGCAGTGCTAGAGTCGGACTAGCGGGGGGACTCACAGATACGCAGTATTTT. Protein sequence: CSARVGLAGGLTDTQYF.

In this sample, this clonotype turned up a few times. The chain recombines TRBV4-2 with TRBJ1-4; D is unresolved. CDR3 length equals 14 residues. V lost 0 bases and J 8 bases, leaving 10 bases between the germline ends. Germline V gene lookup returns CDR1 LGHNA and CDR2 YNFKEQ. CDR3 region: CASSQDRQSEKLFF. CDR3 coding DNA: TGTGCCAGCAGCCAAGATCGTCAGTCAGAAAAACTGTTTTTT.

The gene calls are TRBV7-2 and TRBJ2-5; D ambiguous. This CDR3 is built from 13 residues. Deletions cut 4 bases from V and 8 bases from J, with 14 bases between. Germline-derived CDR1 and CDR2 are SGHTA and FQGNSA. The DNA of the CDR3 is TGTGCCAGCAGCTCCGGCCCGAGTTTAACCCAGTACTTC. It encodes CASSSGPSLTQYF.

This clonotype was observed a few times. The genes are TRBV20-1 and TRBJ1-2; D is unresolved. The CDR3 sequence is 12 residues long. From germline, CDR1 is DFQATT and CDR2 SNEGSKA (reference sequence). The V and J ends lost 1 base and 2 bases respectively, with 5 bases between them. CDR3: CSARAGNYGYTF. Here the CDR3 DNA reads TGCAGTGCTAGAGCGGGGAACTATGGCTACACCTTC.

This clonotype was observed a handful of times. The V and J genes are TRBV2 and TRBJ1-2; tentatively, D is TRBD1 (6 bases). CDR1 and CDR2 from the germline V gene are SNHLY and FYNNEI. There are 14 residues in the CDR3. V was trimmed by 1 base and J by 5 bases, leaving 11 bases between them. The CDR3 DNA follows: TGTGCCAGCAGTGAAGATGGACAGAGTTATGGCTACACCTTC. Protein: CASSEDGQSYGYTF. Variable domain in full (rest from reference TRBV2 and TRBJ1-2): EPEVTQTPSHQVTQMGQEVILRCVPISNHLYFYWYRQILGQKVEFLVSFYNNEISEKSEIFDDQFSVERPDGSNFTLKIRSTKLEDSAMYFCASSEDGQSYGYTFGSGTRLTVV.

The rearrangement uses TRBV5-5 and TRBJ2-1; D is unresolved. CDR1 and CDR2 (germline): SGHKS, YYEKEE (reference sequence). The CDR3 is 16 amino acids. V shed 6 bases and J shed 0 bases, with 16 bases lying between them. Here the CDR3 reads CASTQNRDSSYNEQFF. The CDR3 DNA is TGTGCCAGCACCCAGAATAGGGATAGCTCCTACAATGAGCAGTTCTTC. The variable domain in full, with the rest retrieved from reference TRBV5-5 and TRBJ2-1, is DAGVTQSPTHLIKTRGQQVTLRCSPISGHKSVSWYQQVLGQGPQFIFQYYEKEERGRGNFPDRFSARQFPNYSSELNVNALLLGDSALYLCASTQNRDSSYNEQFFGPGTRLTVL.

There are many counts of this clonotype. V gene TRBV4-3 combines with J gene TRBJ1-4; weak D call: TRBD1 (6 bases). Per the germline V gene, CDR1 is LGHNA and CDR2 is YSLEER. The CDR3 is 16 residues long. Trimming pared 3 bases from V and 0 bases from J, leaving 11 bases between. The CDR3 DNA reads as TGCGCCAGCAGCCAGCGGGGGGGCGCAACTAATGAAAAACTGTTTTTT. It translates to CASSQRGGATNEKLFF.

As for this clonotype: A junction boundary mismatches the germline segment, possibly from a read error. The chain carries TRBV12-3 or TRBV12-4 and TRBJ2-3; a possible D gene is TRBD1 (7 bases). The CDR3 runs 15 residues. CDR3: CARSLQGTSTDTQYF. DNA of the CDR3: TGTGCCAGAAGTTTACAGGGGACTAGCACAGATACGCAGTATTTT.

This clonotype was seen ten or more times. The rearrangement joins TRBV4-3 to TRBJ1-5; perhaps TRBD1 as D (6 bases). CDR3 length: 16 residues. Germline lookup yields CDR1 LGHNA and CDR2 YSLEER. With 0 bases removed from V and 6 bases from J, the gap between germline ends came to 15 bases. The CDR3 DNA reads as TGCGCCAGCAGCCAAGATTCGGGCAGGGGTGGTCAGCCCCAGCATTTT. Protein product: CASSQDSGRGGQPQHF.

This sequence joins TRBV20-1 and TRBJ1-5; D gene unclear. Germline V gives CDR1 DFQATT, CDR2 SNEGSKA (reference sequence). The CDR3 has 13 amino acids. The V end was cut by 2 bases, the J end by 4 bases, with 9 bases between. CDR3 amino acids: CSARTAGNQPQHF. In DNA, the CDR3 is TGCAGTGCTAGAACAGCTGGTAATCAGCCCCAGCATTTT.

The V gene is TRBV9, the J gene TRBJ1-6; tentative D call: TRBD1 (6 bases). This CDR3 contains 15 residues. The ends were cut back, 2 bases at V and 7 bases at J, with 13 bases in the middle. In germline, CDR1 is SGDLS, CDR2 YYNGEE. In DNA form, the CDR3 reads TGTGCCAGCAGCGTTGGGACAAGCGTCAATTCACCCCTCCACTTT. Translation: CASSVGTSVNSPLHF.

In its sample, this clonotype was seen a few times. The CDR3: CASSLAPTNLDTQYF. The DNA for the CDR3 is TGCGCCAGCAGCTTGGCCCCGACTAATTTAGATACGCAGTATTTT. The rearrangement uses TRBV5-1 and TRBJ2-3, with a possible D match to TRBD2 (5 bases). This CDR3 spans 15 amino acids. V lost 0 bases and J lost 5, with 13 bases in between. In germline, CDR1 is SGHRS, CDR2 YFSETQ.

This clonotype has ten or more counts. CDR3 amino acids: CASSSRGGADTQYF. In DNA form, the CDR3 reads TGTGCCAGCAGCTCCCGGGGGGGGGCAGATACGCAGTATTTT. The chain has TRBV5-4 and TRBJ2-3, with 8 bases lining up with TRBD2. In germline, CDR1 is SGHNT, CDR2 YYREEE (reference sequence). The CDR3 contains 14 residues. The junction had 4 bases not matched to a gene; V was cut back by 3 bases and J by 4 bases.

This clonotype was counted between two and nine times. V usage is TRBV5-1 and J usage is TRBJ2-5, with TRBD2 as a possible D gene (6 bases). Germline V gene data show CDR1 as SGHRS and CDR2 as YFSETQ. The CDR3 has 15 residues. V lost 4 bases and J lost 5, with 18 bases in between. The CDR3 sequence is CASSPSGTLGETQYF. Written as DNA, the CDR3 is TGCGCCAGCAGCCCCTCGGGGACTCTCGGGGAGACCCAGTACTTC.

The CDR3 DNA is TGTGCCAGCAGCCGTGGACAGCGGGGGAACACTGAAGCTTTCTTT. Translating gives CASSRGQRGNTEAFF. V usage is TRBV27 and J usage is TRBJ1-1; tentatively, D is TRBD1 (6 bases). CDR3 length: 15 residues. Germline CDR1 reads MNHEY; CDR2 reads SMNVEV (reference sequence). V lost 6 bases and J 1 base, leaving 15 bases between the germline ends.

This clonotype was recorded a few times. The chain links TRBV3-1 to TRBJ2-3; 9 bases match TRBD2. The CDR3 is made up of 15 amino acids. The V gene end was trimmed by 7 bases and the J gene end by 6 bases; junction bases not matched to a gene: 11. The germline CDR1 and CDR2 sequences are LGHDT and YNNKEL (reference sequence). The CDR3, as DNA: TGTGCCAGCAAAAAGGCGGGAGGGACCTCGGATACGCAGTATTTT. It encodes CASKKAGGTSDTQYF.

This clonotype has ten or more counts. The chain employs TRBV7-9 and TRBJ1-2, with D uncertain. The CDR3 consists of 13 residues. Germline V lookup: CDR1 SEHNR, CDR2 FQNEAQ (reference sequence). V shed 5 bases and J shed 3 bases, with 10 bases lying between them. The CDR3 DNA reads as TGTGCCAGCAGCGCCCGGACGGACTATGGCTACACCTTC. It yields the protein CASSARTDYGYTF.

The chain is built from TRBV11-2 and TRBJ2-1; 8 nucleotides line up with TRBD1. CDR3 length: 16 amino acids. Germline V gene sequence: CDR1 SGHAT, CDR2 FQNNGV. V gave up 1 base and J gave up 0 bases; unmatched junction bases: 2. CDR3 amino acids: CASSLVQGASYNEQFF. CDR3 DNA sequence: TGTGCCAGCAGCTTAGTTCAGGGGGCCTCCTACAATGAGCAGTTCTTC.

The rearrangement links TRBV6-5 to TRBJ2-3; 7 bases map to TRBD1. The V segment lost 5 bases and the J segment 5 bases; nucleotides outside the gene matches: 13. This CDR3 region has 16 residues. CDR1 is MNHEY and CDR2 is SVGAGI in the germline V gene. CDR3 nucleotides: TGTGCCAGCAGTGGAACCGGGACAGCTAGGGGAGATACGCAGTATTTT. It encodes CASSGTGTARGDTQYF.

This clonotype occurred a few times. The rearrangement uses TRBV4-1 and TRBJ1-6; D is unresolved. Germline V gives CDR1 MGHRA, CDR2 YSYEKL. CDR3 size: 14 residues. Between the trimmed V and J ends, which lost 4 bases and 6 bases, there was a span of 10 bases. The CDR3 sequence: CASSRLRSNSPLHF. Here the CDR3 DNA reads TGCGCCAGCAGCCGCCTTCGCAGTAATTCACCCCTCCACTTT.